This TCR beta chain stems from a study of control samples from healthy donors and cancer patients. The CDR3 sequence is 13 residues long. CDR1 and CDR2 from the germline V gene are MNHEY and SVGAGI. V was clipped by 2 bases and J by 3 bases; unmatched bases: 1. Here immunoSEQ multiplex PCR was the method, and the copy in TCRdb shows in-frame clones only, minus some. The table includes 150,000 to 200,000 clones, around 90% detected once. Concerning this clone: This sample also contains other DNA sequences that code for the same CDR3.

This TCR derives from a woman younger than 45 in good health. Sequenced: blood. The chain uses TRBV6-5 and TRBJ2-7, with 7 bases that match TRBD1. The CDR3 loop reads CASSYRDSYEQYF. For the CDR3, the DNA is TGTGCCAGCAGTTACCGGGACAGCTACGAGCAGTACTTC.